The sequence of this TCR beta chain was determined in a study of long-term antiretroviral therapy in people with HIV. The immunoSEQ assay was v3.0, run at survey level. Measured with immunoSEQ multiplex PCR; TCRdb has only the in-frame clones, and not every one. The sample lists more than 15,000 clones; roughly 94% were seen once. Only one count was recorded for this clone. With 1 base clipped from V and 3 bases from J, the junction kept 13 bases outside the gene matches. CDR3 length equals 18 residues. Germline-derived CDR1 and CDR2 are MGHRA and YSYEKL. The receptor comes from a woman aged 45-60 years with HIV. Sequencing used unsorted PBMCs, obtained 6.4 years after starting antiretroviral therapy. The chain uses TRBV4-1 and TRBJ2-5; 8 positions agree with TRBD2. The CDR3 bases are TGCGCCAGCAGCCAAGTTCCCCCTGGACTAGCAGGGAAAGAGACCCAGTACTTC. This translates into CASSQVPPGLAGKETQYF.